The text below deals with one TCR beta chain. This record comes from a study of blood T cell repertoires in COVID-19. Study-wide background: COVID-19 samples, acute and convalescent, were from the United States, Italy and Spain.

J gave up 5 bases and V 0 bases, and 4 bases lay outside the gene matches. The CDR3 length is 16 residues. Germline V lookup: CDR1 SGHRS, CDR2 YFSETQ. Data came from immunoSEQ multiplex PCR; TCRdb stores just in-frame clones and leaves some out. This repertoire shows about 150,000 clones, around 84% found once; its top ten account for around 2.1%. The source of this sequence is a man aged 65-85 years with acute or convalescent COVID-19. Sequenced: peripheral blood. The chain couples TRBV5-1 to TRBJ1-6; 8 bases match TRBD1. The CDR3 loop reads CASSLGGQVNNSPLHF. The CDR3, as DNA: TGCGCCAGCAGCTTGGGGGGACAGGTTAATAATTCACCCCTCCACTTT. The variable domain in full, with the rest retrieved from reference TRBV5-1 and TRBJ1-6, is KAGVTQTPRYLIKTRGQQVTLSCSPISGHRSVSWYQQTPGQGLQFLFEYFSETQRNKGNFPGRFSGRQFSNSRSEMNVSTLELGDSALYLCASSLGGQVNNSPLHFGNGTRLTVT.